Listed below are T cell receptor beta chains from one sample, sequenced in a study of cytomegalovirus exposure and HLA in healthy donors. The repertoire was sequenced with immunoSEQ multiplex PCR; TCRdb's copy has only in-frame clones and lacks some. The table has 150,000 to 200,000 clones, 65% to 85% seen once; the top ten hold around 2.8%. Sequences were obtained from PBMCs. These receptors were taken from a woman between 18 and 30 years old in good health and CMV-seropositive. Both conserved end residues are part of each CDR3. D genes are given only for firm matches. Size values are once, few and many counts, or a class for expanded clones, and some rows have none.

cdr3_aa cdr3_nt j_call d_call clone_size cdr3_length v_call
CASSTRGGYGYTF TGTGCCAGCAGCACCAGGGGTGGCTATGGCTACACCTTC TRBJ1-2 . . 13 TRBV9
CASSENPRTGGFIDNSPLHF TGTGCCAGCAGTGAAAACCCAAGGACAGGGGGCTTTATCGATAATTCACCCCTCCACTTT TRBJ1-6 TRBD1 . 20 TRBV6-1
CARNRGRGEKLFF TGTGCCAGAAATAGGGGGCGCGGTGAAAAACTGTTTTTT TRBJ1-4 TRBD1 . 13 TRBV6-6
CASSQDPGQGEQYEQYF TGTGCCAGCAGCCAAGATCCGGGACAGGGTGAGCAATACGAGCAGTACTTC TRBJ2-7 TRBD1 . 17 TRBV4-2
CASIRSGAYTEAFF TGTGCCAGTATTCGATCAGGGGCGTATACTGAAGCTTTCTTT TRBJ1-1 . . 14 TRBV19
CASSLDRLNQPQHF TGTGCCAGCAGCTTAGACAGGCTTAATCAGCCCCAGCATTTT TRBJ1-5 . . 14 TRBV6-6
CASQASGGGTGELFF TGCGCCAGCCAAGCTAGCGGGGGCGGCACCGGGGAGCTGTTTTTT TRBJ2-2 TRBD2 . 15 TRBV5-1
CASSRRLGDYTF TGTGCCAGCAGCAGAAGATTAGGGGACTACACCTTC TRBJ1-2 . . 12 TRBV9
CASRETGEVNEQFF TGTGCCAGCAGAGAGACAGGGGAAGTCAATGAGCAGTTCTTC TRBJ2-1 TRBD1 few 14 TRBV28
CASRAGLAGGPTLAEQYF TGTGCCAGCAGGGCGGGACTAGCGGGGGGACCAACTCTTGCTGAGCAGTACTTC TRBJ2-7 TRBD2 . 18 TRBV2
CASSLSPGSNTEAFF TGTGCCAGCAGCTTAAGTCCAGGGTCGAACACTGAAGCTTTCTTT TRBJ1-1 . few 15 TRBV11-2
CASSPMTGSYEQYF TGTGCCAGCAGCCCAATGACAGGGTCCTACGAGCAGTACTTC TRBJ2-7 TRBD1 . 14 TRBV7-2
CASSILGGGIETYNEQFF TGTGCCAGTAGTATTCTTGGCGGGGGGATCGAAACCTACAATGAGCAGTTCTTC TRBJ2-1 TRBD2 . 18 TRBV19
CASVRGGNTEAFF TGTGCCAGCGTTCGGGGGGGGAACACTGAAGCTTTCTTT TRBJ1-1 . . 13 TRBV6-8
CATSRLAGGNEQFF TGTGCCACCAGCAGGCTAGCGGGGGGTAATGAGCAGTTCTTC TRBJ2-1 TRBD2 . 14 TRBV15
CASSPLPDSSYEQYF TGTGCCAGCAGCCCACTCCCGGACAGCTCCTACGAGCAGTACTTC TRBJ2-7 . . 15 TRBV5-4
CASSVGAGVGTGELFF TGTGCCAGCAGCGTAGGGGCGGGGGTTGGCACCGGGGAGCTGTTTTTT TRBJ2-2 TRBD2 once 16 TRBV9
CAISASSQETQYF TGTGCCATCAGTGCTTCTAGCCAAGAGACCCAGTACTTC TRBJ2-5 . . 13 TRBV10-3
CASSLDGLTTSYEQYF TGTGCCAGCAGCTTAGACGGCCTCACTACCTCCTACGAGCAGTACTTC TRBJ2-7 . . 16 TRBV7-9
CATKTPGIHTEAFF TGTGCCACCAAAACCCCAGGGATCCACACTGAAGCTTTCTTT TRBJ1-1 . . 14 TRBV15
CASSQEFGGLNTEAFF TGCGCCAGCAGCCAAGAATTCGGGGGACTGAACACTGAAGCTTTCTTT TRBJ1-1 . . 16 TRBV4-3
CATSRDWLAGAPGYF TGTGCCACCAGCAGAGACTGGCTAGCGGGGGCACCCGGGTACTTC TRBJ2-5 TRBD2 . 15 TRBV15
CASRSSGGSHEQYF TGCGCCAGCAGATCTAGCGGGGGGTCCCACGAGCAGTACTTC TRBJ2-7 TRBD2 few 14 TRBV10-2
CASSHSTGQFF TGTGCCAGCAGCCACTCGACAGGGCAGTTCTTC TRBJ2-1 . . 11 TRBV6-6
CASRAGHGELFF TGTGCCAGCAGAGCGGGGCACGGGGAGCTGTTTTTT TRBJ2-2 TRBD2 . 12 TRBV6-4
CASSLMRGLDRSSEKLFF TGTGCCAGCAGCTTAATGAGGGGTCTGGACAGGAGTTCTGAAAAACTGTTTTTT TRBJ1-4 TRBD1 . 18 TRBV7-8
CASSAQPDSPLHF TGCGCCAGCAGTGCACAGCCGGATTCACCCCTCCACTTT TRBJ1-6 . . 13 TRBV10-1
CASSYSRGHGSPLHF TGTGCCAGCAGTTACTCGAGAGGCCATGGATCTCCCCTCCACTTT TRBJ1-6 . . 15 TRBV6-6
CASSVEALAGGRTGELFF TGTGCCAGCAGCGTCGAGGCACTAGCGGGGGGCCGGACCGGGGAGCTGTTTTTT TRBJ2-2 TRBD2 . 18 TRBV9
CASSLGLADSYEQYF TGTGCCAGCAGCTTAGGACTTGCGGACTCCTACGAGCAGTACTTC TRBJ2-7 . . 15 TRBV5-6